This is a list of T cell receptor beta chains from one sample in a study of blood T cell repertoires in COVID-19. TCRdb's table, derived via immunoSEQ multiplex PCR, lists solely in-frame clones and lacks some. Of fewer than 250,000 clones in the sample, around 85% were seen once. Material for sequencing was PBMCs or T cells enriched from blood (not recorded which). The receptors here all came from a woman aged 35 to 49 with acute COVID-19. Each CDR3 is given without its conserved first and last residue.

j_call: TRBJ1-2
v_call: TRBV4-3
cdr3_aa: ASSQDRGQGTRYYGYT

j_call: TRBJ2-2
v_call: TRBV5-1
cdr3_aa: ASSPSLAGDNQFRELF

j_call: TRBJ2-1
v_call: TRBV27
cdr3_aa: ASQQGTPYNEQF

j_call: TRBJ2-2
v_call: TRBV7-2
cdr3_aa: ASSLAAGVVTGELF

j_call: TRBJ1-1
v_call: TRBV5-4
cdr3_aa: ASSLGGGGGNTEAF

j_call: TRBJ1-1
v_call: TRBV4-1
cdr3_aa: ASSQLGRGQDTEAF

j_call: TRBJ2-1
v_call: TRBV5-8
cdr3_aa: ASNEPNYNEQF

j_call: TRBJ2-1
v_call: TRBV7-9
cdr3_aa: ASSPQGRSSYNEQF

j_call: TRBJ2-2
v_call: TRBV6-5
cdr3_aa: ASRSGGELF

j_call: TRBJ2-7
v_call: TRBV7-6
cdr3_aa: ASSKGQASYEQY

j_call: TRBJ2-3
v_call: TRBV29-1
cdr3_aa: SVRLARGADTQY

j_call: TRBJ1-5
v_call: TRBV18
cdr3_aa: ASSGGAQPQH

j_call: TRBJ2-1
v_call: TRBV7-9
cdr3_aa: ASSPSRTGSSYNEQF

j_call: TRBJ1-5
v_call: TRBV29-1
cdr3_aa: SVGSINQPQH

j_call: TRBJ1-2
v_call: TRBV28
cdr3_aa: ASSLPPGINYGYT

j_call: TRBJ2-7
v_call: TRBV9
cdr3_aa: ASSGGLSSYEQY

j_call: TRBJ1-1
v_call: TRBV2
cdr3_aa: ASSFIEGRTEAF

j_call: TRBJ1-1
v_call: TRBV10-3
cdr3_aa: AISSTGNTEAF

j_call: TRBJ2-1
v_call: TRBV7-6
cdr3_aa: ASSLIRGGGRANNEQF

j_call: TRBJ2-1
v_call: TRBV9
cdr3_aa: ASSSRLAGSYNEQF

j_call: TRBJ2-5
v_call: TRBV5-6
cdr3_aa: ASSFRGPFQETQY

j_call: TRBJ2-7
v_call: TRBV19
cdr3_aa: ASSLGTTGEQY

j_call: TRBJ2-3
v_call: TRBV7-2
cdr3_aa: ASSLLAGGVADTQY

j_call: TRBJ1-1
v_call: TRBV2
cdr3_aa: ASNRQGAETEAF

j_call: TRBJ2-2
v_call: TRBV29-1
cdr3_aa: SVSWATGELF

j_call: TRBJ1-5
v_call: TRBV7-9
cdr3_aa: ASSLGTGGVGNQPQH

j_call: TRBJ2-7
v_call: TRBV10-3
cdr3_aa: AISEFGTGGGEQY

j_call: TRBJ2-7
v_call: TRBV9
cdr3_aa: ASSEEDGYEQY

j_call: TRBJ2-5
v_call: TRBV10-1
cdr3_aa: ASSEASGRETQY

j_call: TRBJ2-1
v_call: TRBV15
cdr3_aa: ATSSGLAGESNEQF

j_call: TRBJ1-5
v_call: TRBV29-1
cdr3_aa: SVENPTAYSNQPQH

j_call: TRBJ2-1
v_call: TRBV15
cdr3_aa: ATSRTTQTEQF

j_call: TRBJ1-3
v_call: TRBV7-9
cdr3_aa: ASSRETGPANTIY

j_call: TRBJ2-1
v_call: TRBV12-5
cdr3_aa: ASGPGLVFDEQF

j_call: TRBJ2-7
v_call: TRBV19
cdr3_aa: ASSPGQAREQY

j_call: TRBJ1-2
v_call: TRBV28
cdr3_aa: ASSLYTGGYGYT

j_call: TRBJ2-3
v_call: TRBV28
cdr3_aa: ASSQTSTDTQY

j_call: TRBJ2-3
v_call: TRBV6-4
cdr3_aa: ASRSHTGDTQY

j_call: TRBJ2-2
v_call: TRBV7-2
cdr3_aa: ATSRGETDTGELF

j_call: TRBJ2-6
v_call: TRBV2
cdr3_aa: ASTGRSGANVLT

j_call: TRBJ1-5
v_call: TRBV6-5
cdr3_aa: ASSQQGNNQPQH

j_call: TRBJ2-1
v_call: TRBV14
cdr3_aa: ASSQDERSGSGNEQF

j_call: TRBJ1-5
v_call: TRBV28
cdr3_aa: ASSPSLAGRSQPQH

j_call: TRBJ2-7
v_call: TRBV6-1
cdr3_aa: ASSALAGGSGRDEQY

j_call: TRBJ2-3
v_call: TRBV7-3
cdr3_aa: ASSPYLTDTQY

j_call: TRBJ2-7
v_call: TRBV3-1/TRBV3-2
cdr3_aa: ASSQGTGTSNPYEQY

j_call: TRBJ2-5
v_call: TRBV15
cdr3_aa: ATSRDETSGIPEQETQY

j_call: TRBJ1-5
v_call: TRBV9
cdr3_aa: ASSPEGGWQPQH

j_call: TRBJ2-2
v_call: TRBV24-1
cdr3_aa: ATSRLAGTGELF

j_call: TRBJ2-2
v_call: TRBV12-5
cdr3_aa: ASGSEAGELF

j_call: TRBJ1-5
v_call: TRBV19
cdr3_aa: ASSIFWGGNQPQH

j_call: TRBJ2-7
v_call: TRBV2
cdr3_aa: ASSEVGTSDSYEQY

j_call: TRBJ2-3
v_call: TRBV7-9
cdr3_aa: ASSLLFTSGRADTQY

j_call: TRBJ2-1
v_call: TRBV3-1/TRBV3-2
cdr3_aa: ASSPLHEQF

j_call: TRBJ2-7
v_call: TRBV29-1
cdr3_aa: SVGRDRGYEQY

j_call: TRBJ2-2
v_call: TRBV4-2
cdr3_aa: ASSQVGQNTGELF

j_call: TRBJ1-2
v_call: TRBV5-8
cdr3_aa: ASSLGGTLYGYT

j_call: TRBJ2-1
v_call: TRBV9
cdr3_aa: ASSVVLAGGEQF

j_call: TRBJ1-4
v_call: TRBV28
cdr3_aa: ASSAAGTGDEKLF